Below, 22 T cell receptor beta chains from the same sample are listed, as sequenced in a study of blood T cell repertoires in COVID-19. The assay was immunoSEQ multiplex PCR, and TCRdb's table has in-frame clones only and misses some. The sample holds about 140,000 clones, approximately 80% seen once. Sequencing was performed on peripheral blood. Source of these receptors: a human donor in a cohort sampled during active COVID-19.

V gene TRBV12-3 or TRBV12-4 combines with J gene TRBJ1-2; possible D gene TRBD1, 5 bases. Trimming took 5 bases from V and 5 from J, leaving 9 bases between them. This CDR3 has 12 residues. The CDR3 loop is CASSPGGYGYTF. The CDR3 nucleotides are TGTGCCAGCAGTCCCGGGGGTTATGGCTACACCTTC.

The genes are TRBV18 and TRBJ1-1, with 7 bases lining up with TRBD1. CDR3 size: 15 residues. CDR1 KGHSH and CDR2 LQKENI come from the germline V gene. With 6 bases clipped from V and 0 bases from J, the junction kept 7 bases outside the gene matches. The CDR3 reads CASSPGQFMNTEAFF. The DNA for the CDR3 is TGTGCCAGCTCTCCGGGACAGTTCATGAACACTGAAGCTTTCTTT.

This chain uses TRBV23-1 with TRBJ2-1; TRBD2 agrees at 11 bases. TRBV23-1 is designated an ORF whose function remains uncertain. The CDR3 is made up of 17 amino acids. The J segment lost 3 bases and the V segment lost 9 bases, leaving 13 bases of the junction unmatched. This CDR3 is CAREPPGLADIYNEQFF. The CDR3 DNA sequence: TGCGCCAGAGAACCGCCGGGACTAGCGGATATCTACAATGAGCAGTTCTTC.

V is TRBV2 and J is TRBJ1-1; D gene uncertain. The V gene lost 6 bases and the J gene lost 1 base, with 15 bases spanning the gap. The CDR3 is 15 residues long. From germline, CDR1 is SNHLY and CDR2 FYNNEI. This CDR3 reads CASRRAEGPNTEAFF. The CDR3 region has the DNA TGTGCCAGCAGGAGGGCGGAGGGTCCGAACACTGAAGCTTTCTTT.

This chain joins TRBV9 and TRBJ1-4; TRBD1 agrees at 8 bases. The CDR3 runs 15 residues. V dropped 5 bases and J dropped 1; count of bases not matched to a gene: 4. Per germline, CDR1 SGDLS and CDR2 YYNGEE. The DNA for the CDR3 is TGTGCCAGCAGTCCCGGACAGGGAACTAATGAAAAACTGTTTTTT. Residues: CASSPGQGTNEKLFF.

This rearrangement joins TRBV29-1 to TRBJ2-3; tentative D call: TRBD1 (5 bases). The germline CDR1 and CDR2 sequences are SQVTM and ANQGSEA. Trimming cost V 3 bases and J 2 bases, with 9 bases left between them. The CDR3 spans 13 residues. CDR3 residues: CSVEQGYTDTQYF. The CDR3, as DNA: TGCAGCGTTGAGCAGGGATACACAGATACGCAGTATTTT.

This clone was seen only once. The chain carries TRBV5-6 and TRBJ2-5; 15 bases map to TRBD2. The V segment lost 3 bases and the J segment 13 bases; nucleotides outside the gene matches: 7. CDR1 SGHDT and CDR2 YYEEEE come from the germline V gene. This CDR3 has 14 residues. In nucleotides, the CDR3 is TGTGCCAGCAGCTCGGGACTAGCGGGGGGAGAGGGGTACTTC. This gives the protein CASSSGLAGGEGYF.

V and J are TRBV5-4 and TRBJ2-7, with TRBD2 as a possible D gene (7 bases). Germline CDR1 and CDR2: SGHNT and YYREEE (reference sequence). V was shortened by 2 bases and J by 3 bases, with 12 bases between the two germline ends. The CDR3 spans 14 residues. CDR3: CASSFGGGRYEQYF. In nucleotides, the CDR3 is TGTGCCAGCAGCTTTGGCGGGGGCCGCTACGAGCAGTACTTC.

This chain joins TRBV5-4 and TRBJ2-1, with 10 nucleotides matching TRBD2. The germline gives CDR1 SGHNT, CDR2 YYREEE (reference sequence). Germline trimming cut 0 bases from V and 4 bases from J; bases unmatched to any gene: 7. This CDR3 contains 17 residues. The CDR3 coding sequence is TGTGCCAGCAGCTTGGAAGCGGGGGGGCAAGGGTACAATGAGCAGTTCTTC. This codes for CASSLEAGGQGYNEQFF.

The V call is TRBV25-1, the J call TRBJ1-2; D gene unclear. V dropped 1 base and J dropped 7 bases, with 19 bases sitting between them. This CDR3 comprises 16 residues. Germline assignment: CDR1 MGHDK and CDR2 SYGVNS. The CDR3 region is CASSEWAEEVSAGYTF. The CDR3 nucleotides are TGTGCCAGCAGTGAATGGGCAGAGGAGGTATCGGCTGGCTACACCTTC.

The rearrangement links TRBV10-3 to TRBJ2-5; 9 nucleotides align to TRBD1. V lost 0 bases and J lost 5; bases outside the gene matches: 4. This CDR3 is built from 15 residues. Germline loops: CDR1 ENHRY, CDR2 SYGVKD. CDR3 nucleotides: TGTGCCATCAGTGAGTCGGTGGGGACAGGGGAGACCCAGTACTTC. Protein sequence: CAISESVGTGETQYF.

In this sample, this clone turned up many times. The V call is TRBV11-2, the J call TRBJ2-7; no firm D call. Per the germline V gene, CDR1 is SGHAT and CDR2 is FQNNGV. There are 14 residues in the CDR3. Trimming removed 0 bases at V and 1 base at J, with 7 bases between. Here the CDR3 DNA reads TGTGCCAGCAGCTTAGATCCCCAGTCCTACGAGCAGTACTTC. Amino acid sequence: CASSLDPQSYEQYF.

This chain links TRBV7-9 with TRBJ1-1; 11 positions match TRBD1. V lost 1 base to trimming and J lost 5 bases; unmatched junction nucleotides: 3. There are 15 residues in the CDR3. The germline gives CDR1 SEHNR, CDR2 FQNEAQ (reference sequence). The CDR3 loop reads CASSLVGQGATEAFF. Here the CDR3 DNA reads TGTGCCAGCAGCTTAGTTGGACAGGGGGCAACTGAAGCTTTCTTT.

The V and J genes are TRBV5-5 and TRBJ1-2, with 11 bases lining up with TRBD1. Looked up from germline, CDR1 is SGHKS and CDR2 is YYEKEE (reference sequence). The CDR3 contains 14 residues. Trimming took 4 bases from V and 4 from J; bases not matched to a gene: 3. CDR3 sequence reads: CASSPGTGGYGYTF. The CDR3 coding sequence is TGTGCCAGCAGCCCCGGGACAGGGGGCTATGGCTACACCTTC.

V gene TRBV3-1 (or the pseudogene TRBV3-2) combines with J gene TRBJ1-4, with a possible D match to TRBD1 (5 bases). The length of the CDR3 is 14 residues. V was pared by 8 bases and J by 4 bases, with 14 bases between. Germline-derived CDR1 and CDR2 are LGHDT and YNNKEL (reference sequence). The CDR3 sequence: CASGSGPINEKLFF. The CDR3 DNA is TGTGCCAGCGGGTCAGGGCCTATTAATGAAAAACTGTTTTTT.

The J gene is TRBJ2-2, the V gene TRBV27; a possible D gene is TRBD1 (5 bases). V dropped 5 bases and J dropped 2 bases, with 12 bases sitting between them. Germline V gene data show CDR1 as MNHEY and CDR2 as SMNVEV (reference sequence). This CDR3 is built from 15 residues. The chain's CDR3 is CASSSRTINTGELFF. CDR3 DNA: TGTGCCAGCAGTAGTAGGACAATTAACACCGGGGAGCTGTTTTTT.

The rearrangement links TRBV25-1 to TRBJ1-1; 7 nucleotides agree with TRBD1. Germline values: CDR1 MGHDK, CDR2 SYGVNS. The CDR3 spans 12 residues. With V trimmed by 4 bases and J by 8 bases, 4 bases remained unmatched. The CDR3 bases are TGTGCCAGCAGTGGCGGACAGGTCGAAGCTTTCTTT. Residues: CASSGGQVEAFF. Supplemented by reference TRBV25-1 and TRBJ1-1, the full variable domain reads EADIYQTPRYLVIGTGKKITLECSQTMGHDKMYWYQQDPGMELHLIHYSYGVNSTEKGDLSSESTVSRIRTEHFPLTLESARPSHTSQYLCASSGGQVEAFFGQGTRLTVV.

The chain couples TRBV5-8 to TRBJ2-7, with D perhaps TRBD1 (6 bases). Per germline, CDR1 SGHTS and CDR2 YDEGEE. Trimming took off 3 bases at V and 3 bases at J, with 10 bases between the two ends. The CDR3 runs to 13 residues. The CDR3 protein is CASSSRDNYEQYF. The CDR3 DNA reads as TGTGCCAGCAGCTCACGGGACAACTACGAGCAGTACTTC.

This clone was counted a single time. V is TRBV7-2 and J is TRBJ1-1; 8 bases map to TRBD1. With 1 base clipped from V and 11 bases from J, the junction kept 12 bases outside the gene matches. The V gene's germline CDR1 is SGHTA and CDR2 FQGNSA. CDR3 size: 15 residues. CDR3 nucleotides: TGTGCCAGCAGCTTAGATCCCGGACAGGGACAGTGGGCTTTCTTT. Protein: CASSLDPGQGQWAFF.

The V gene is TRBV7-8, the J gene TRBJ2-1; D may be TRBD2 (6 bases). The CDR3 is 16 residues long. Germline CDR1 and CDR2: SGHVS and FQNEAQ. V lost 5 bases to trimming and J lost 3 bases, with 17 bases between them. The DNA of the CDR3 is TGTGCCAGCAGCGCATCGGACTGGAGGGACTACAATGAGCAGTTCTTC. Amino acids: CASSASDWRDYNEQFF.

CDR3 in amino acids: CASTIGGGQLHEQFF. DNA for the CDR3: TGTGCCAGTACCATAGGGGGGGGGCAGTTGCATGAGCAGTTCTTC. The genes are TRBV19 and TRBJ2-1; the D gene is possibly TRBD2 (7 bases). The V gene lost 7 bases and the J gene lost 8 bases, with 21 bases spanning the gap. The CDR3 has 15 residues. Germline V gene data show CDR1 as LNHDA and CDR2 as SQIVND (reference sequence).

The rearrangement uses TRBV6-5 and TRBJ2-7; 9 bases line up with TRBD2. V shed 2 bases and J 7 bases; nucleotides not matched to a gene: 9. CDR3 length equals 15 residues. Germline lookup yields CDR1 MNHEY and CDR2 SVGAGI. The CDR3: CASSYGRGGAGEQYF. CDR3 DNA: TGTGCCAGCAGTTACGGGCGCGGGGGGGCGGGGGAGCAGTACTTC.